This note documents a single T cell receptor beta chain sequence. V lost 5 bases, J lost 4 bases, and 27 bases lay in between. Germline V gene lookup returns CDR1 SGHNT and CDR2 YENEEA. The CDR3 covers 19 residues. The source material, RNA transcripts, was used to amplify TCR beta CDR3 regions. The HTBI set primed first-round TCR CDR3 RT-PCR. TCRdb independently ran MiXCR on the multiplex PCR reads; one entry per CDR3 protein. The sample carries 200,000 to 250,000 distinct CDR3 sequences, roughly 18% recorded once. This sample is part of a study of T cells in Graves' hyperthyroidism and ophthalmopathy.

This receptor was identified in a man aged 50 to 60 with Graves' hyperthyroidism. The rearrangement uses TRBV11-3 and TRBJ1-3; D is uncertain. Sequencing input: blood. The CDR3 DNA reads as TGTGCCAGCAGCGTATCGGTCCTAAGCCTTTTGACTGGAGGAAACACCATATATTTT. Residues: CASSVSVLSLLTGGNTIYF.